These 9 T cell receptor beta chains came from one sample sequenced in a study of cytomegalovirus exposure and HLA in healthy donors. Use of 60 Vbeta and 13 Jbeta primers characterized the PCR. Clones were read by immunoSEQ multiplex PCR, and TCRdb kept only the in-frame ones, dropping some. The sample includes about 230,000 clones, approximately 90% of them seen just once. Sequencing was performed on PBMCs. The receptor set was obtained from a woman between 18 and 30 years old in good health and CMV-seronegative.

This clone was detected only a few times. V is TRBV6-1 and J is TRBJ2-5, with 8 bases aligning to TRBD2. The V and J ends lost 0 bases and 3 bases, in that order; junction bases with no gene match: 12. The germline V gene encodes CDR1 MNHNS and CDR2 SASEGT. This CDR3 contains 18 residues. The CDR3 loop reads CASSEAPSLSGGEETQYF. Here the CDR3 DNA reads TGTGCCAGCAGTGAAGCCCCGAGCCTCAGCGGGGGAGAAGAGACCCAGTACTTC.

This sequence joins TRBV2 and TRBJ2-5; 12 bases agree with TRBD2. The J call may be incorrect, as the DNA end agrees better with TRBJ2-7. The CDR3 runs 15 residues. In germline, CDR1 is SNHLY, CDR2 FYNNEI. The CDR3 bases are TGTGCCAGCAGTGAAGGGACTAGCGGGAACTACGAGCAGTACTTC. Residues: CASSEGTSGNYEQYF.

The DNA of the CDR3 is TGCGCCAGCAGCCAAGATTTAGCTAGTATCATCTACGAGCAGTACTTC. The encoded protein is CASSQDLASIIYEQYF. The V gene is TRBV4-3, the J gene TRBJ2-7; D uncertain. Germline V gene lookup returns CDR1 LGHNA and CDR2 YSLEER. The CDR3 is 16 residues long. The germline V and J ends were trimmed by 0 bases and 3 bases, with 15 bases remaining between them.

This clone came up once. The chain links TRBV18 to TRBJ1-1; D remains ambiguous. V was shortened by 2 bases and J by 5 bases, with 12 bases between the two germline ends. Per the germline V gene, CDR1 is KGHSH and CDR2 is LQKENI. The CDR3 is 14 residues long. For the CDR3, the DNA is TGTGCCAGCTCACCATTGGAGGAACCAACTGAAGCTTTCTTT. Protein product: CASSPLEEPTEAFF. Supplemented by reference TRBV18 and TRBJ1-1, the full variable domain reads NAGVMQNPRHLVRRRGQEARLRCSPMKGHSHVYWYRQLPEEGLKFMVYLQKENIIDESGMPKERFSAEFPKEGPSILRIQQVVRGDSAAYFCASSPLEEPTEAFFGQGTRLTVV.

This clone was picked up one time. The chain carries TRBV18 and TRBJ1-1; D ambiguous. Trimming shortened V by 2 bases and J by 9 bases, and 16 bases separated the two germline ends. The germline CDR1 and CDR2 sequences are KGHSH and LQKENI. The length of the CDR3 is 14 residues. CDR3 DNA sequence: TGTGCCAGCTCACCATCCAGGACTGATTTCAAAGCTTTCTTT. It specifies CASSPSRTDFKAFF.

The table lists this clone with a count of one. V and J are TRBV5-1 and TRBJ1-3, with TRBD1 matching 7 bases. V was pared by 1 base and J by 3 bases, with 4 bases of the junction left unmatched. Germline CDR1 is SGHRS and CDR2 is YFSETQ. This CDR3 is 15 amino acids long. The CDR3 region has the DNA TGCGCCAGCAGCTTGCAGGGGGGATATGGAAACACCATATATTTT. Encoded protein: CASSLQGGYGNTIYF.

The V call is TRBV11-3, the J call TRBJ2-1, with a possible D match to TRBD2 (6 bases). In germline, CDR1 is SGHNT, CDR2 YENEEA. V lost 0 bases, J lost 4 bases, and 13 bases lay in between. The CDR3 is 16 amino acids. CDR3 nucleotides: TGTGCCAGCAGCTTAGATCGGGTGGGGACTTACAATGAGCAGTTCTTC. As protein: CASSLDRVGTYNEQFF. The variable domain in full, completed from reference TRBV11-3 and TRBJ2-1, reads EAGVVQSPRYKIIEKKQPVAFWCNPISGHNTLYWYLQNLGQGPELLIRYENEEAVDDSQLPKDRFSAERLKGVDSTLKIQPAELGDSAVYLCASSLDRVGTYNEQFFGPGTRLTVL.

The CDR3 protein is CASSLSVGIEQYF. The CDR3, as DNA: TGTGCCAGCAGCTTATCGGTCGGGATCGAGCAGTACTTC. The rearrangement joins TRBV7-3 to TRBJ2-7; D may be TRBD2 (5 bases). The CDR3 spans 13 residues. Germline V gene data show CDR1 as SGHTA and CDR2 as FQGTGA. V shed 2 bases and J shed 6 bases, with 11 bases lying between them.

The chain carries TRBV18 and TRBJ1-3; TRBD1 matches 8 bases. V lost 3 bases and J lost 4; bases outside the gene matches: 20. The germline CDR1 and CDR2 sequences are KGHSH and LQKENI. This CDR3 spans 20 amino acids. The CDR3 region is CASSPVTGTGPLGRGNTIYF. The CDR3 DNA is TGTGCCAGCTCACCGGTTACCGGGACAGGTCCCCTCGGGAGGGGAAACACCATATATTTT. The entire variable domain, with the rest obtained from reference TRBV18 and TRBJ1-3, is as follows: NAGVMQNPRHLVRRRGQEARLRCSPMKGHSHVYWYRQLPEEGLKFMVYLQKENIIDESGMPKERFSAEFPKEGPSILRIQQVVRGDSAAYFCASSPVTGTGPLGRGNTIYFGEGSWLTVV.